Following are 22 T cell receptor beta chains from one sample sequenced in a study of blood T cell repertoires in COVID-19. The data were produced by immunoSEQ multiplex PCR, yet TCRdb's version contains in-frame clones alone and is incomplete. The table shows 250,000 to 300,000 clones, with approximately 83% occurring only once. Sample: peripheral blood. These receptors were collected from a woman between 65 and 79 years old with acute or convalescent COVID-19.

The chain employs TRBV3-1 (or the pseudogene TRBV3-2) and TRBJ1-1; unclear D gene. The V gene's germline CDR1 is LGHDT and CDR2 YNNKEL (reference sequence). Between the trimmed V and J ends, which lost 5 bases and 4 bases, there was a span of 14 bases. The length of the CDR3 is 14 residues. The chain's CDR3 is CASSSSAGPTEAFF. CDR3 coding DNA: TGTGCCAGCAGCTCCTCGGCGGGCCCCACTGAAGCTTTCTTT.

The rearrangement joins TRBV3-1 (or the pseudogene TRBV3-2) to TRBJ1-2, with D unresolved. The CDR3 spans 12 residues. The germline gives CDR1 LGHDT, CDR2 YNNKEL (reference sequence). Between the trimmed V and J ends, which lost 5 bases and 4 bases, there was a span of 8 bases. Here the CDR3 DNA reads TGTGCCAGCAGCGCGCTATCCTATGGCTACACCTTC. Translated, it gives CASSALSYGYTF.

The rearrangement joins TRBV2 to TRBJ1-4; 7 nucleotides align to TRBD1. With V trimmed by 6 bases and J by 6 bases, 7 bases remained unmatched. Germline V gene sequence: CDR1 SNHLY, CDR2 FYNNEI. The CDR3 has 14 residues. CDR3 loop: CASREDRTYEKLFF. The CDR3 nucleotides are TGTGCCAGCAGAGAGGACAGGACCTATGAAAAACTGTTTTTT.

The CDR3 sequence is CASSLIGGAYNEQFF. DNA for the CDR3: TGTGCCAGCAGCTTAATCGGGGGAGCCTACAATGAGCAGTTCTTC. V is TRBV7-3 and J is TRBJ2-1; D is perhaps TRBD2 (6 bases). The CDR3 length is 15 residues. CDR1 and CDR2 from the germline V gene are SGHTA and FQGTGA. With 1 base removed from V and 2 bases from J, the gap between germline ends came to 9 bases.

V and J are TRBV18 and TRBJ1-2; D is possibly TRBD1 (6 bases). Trimming removed 6 bases from V and 5 bases from J, with 10 bases in between. The germline V gene has CDR1 KGHSH and CDR2 LQKENI. The CDR3 is 12 amino acids. The CDR3 here is CASSLGQYGYTF. Written as DNA, the CDR3 is TGTGCCAGCTCGCTCGGACAGTATGGCTACACCTTC.

J is TRBJ1-2 and V is TRBV6-1, with 8 bases that match TRBD1. J was trimmed by 4 bases and V by 0 bases; bases with no gene match: 16. Per the germline V gene, CDR1 is MNHNS and CDR2 is SASEGT. CDR3 length: 19 residues. Here the CDR3 DNA reads TGTGCCAGCAGTGAAGCGCGAGTCGCAGGGGGCGCGGGTATCTATGGCTACACCTTC. Translated, it gives CASSEARVAGGAGIYGYTF.

The rearrangement uses TRBV30 and TRBJ1-6; TRBD1 matches at 7 bases. In germline, CDR1 is GTSNPN, CDR2 SVGIG (reference sequence). The CDR3 is made up of 13 amino acids. Trimming took 8 bases from V and 10 from J; bases not matched to a gene: 11. CDR3 in DNA: TGTGCCAGTTCGGAGGGGGACAGCTCACCCCTCCACTTT. Translation gives CASSEGDSSPLHF.

V gene TRBV4-1 combines with J gene TRBJ1-1; TRBD1 is a possible D gene (5 bases). Germline CDR1 MGHRA, CDR2 YSYEKL. The CDR3 runs to 14 residues. V shed 5 bases and J shed 3 bases, with 13 bases lying between them. As DNA, the CDR3 is TGCGCCAGCAGCTCCCAGGTAGGGGACACTGAAGCTTTCTTT. Translation gives CASSSQVGDTEAFF.

This clone was seen only a few times. The chain joins TRBV5-1 to TRBJ2-7, with 9 nucleotides matching TRBD2. The CDR3 is 14 amino acids. The germline V gene has CDR1 SGHRS and CDR2 YFSETQ. Trimming took 5 bases from V and 7 from J; bases not matched to a gene: 10. The CDR3 sequence: CASRPAGGAGEQYF. DNA for the CDR3: TGCGCCAGCAGACCCGCGGGGGGGGCTGGGGAGCAGTACTTC.

The rearrangement links TRBV7-6 to TRBJ2-5, with D perhaps TRBD2 (5 bases). The V gene lost 7 bases and the J gene lost 7 bases, with 10 bases spanning the gap. Germline V lookup: CDR1 SGHVS, CDR2 FNYEAQ. The CDR3 runs to 11 residues. CDR3 region: CASNRGGTQYF. In nucleotides, the CDR3 is TGTGCCAGCAACCGAGGAGGGACCCAGTACTTC.

The V and J genes are TRBV7-9 and TRBJ1-1; unclear D gene. The CDR3 totals 14 residues. V lost 5 bases to trimming and J lost 3 bases, with 13 bases between them. CDR1 and CDR2 from the germline V gene are SEHNR and FQNEAQ (reference sequence). CDR3 nucleotide sequence: TGTGCCAGCAGCCCCTTAGAGGCCTACACTGAAGCTTTCTTT. As protein: CASSPLEAYTEAFF. The entire variable domain, with the rest obtained from reference TRBV7-9 and TRBJ1-1, is as follows: DTGVSQNPRHKITKRGQNVTFRCDPISEHNRLYWYRQTLGQGPEFLTYFQNEAQLEKSRLLSDRFSAERPKGSFSTLEIQRTEQGDSAMYLCASSPLEAYTEAFFGQGTRLTVV.

A single count supports this clone. The J gene is TRBJ1-6, the V gene TRBV5-1; D is ambiguous. From germline, CDR1 is SGHRS and CDR2 YFSETQ. V lost 0 bases, J lost 11 bases, and 21 bases lay in between. There are 17 residues in the CDR3. Here the CDR3 reads CASSLALYRRGKAPLHF. The CDR3 DNA is TGCGCCAGCAGCTTGGCCCTCTACAGACGGGGAAAGGCACCCCTCCACTTT.

The chain carries TRBV27 and TRBJ2-6, with TRBD2 identical over 13 bases. The CDR3 is 20 residues long. Trimming cost V 5 bases and J 0 bases; bases outside gene matches: 10. Germline values: CDR1 MNHEY, CDR2 SMNVEV (reference sequence). The CDR3 spells CASSRWTSGGLSSGANVLTF. The DNA for the CDR3 is TGTGCCAGCAGTCGTTGGACTAGCGGGGGCCTAAGCTCTGGGGCCAACGTCCTGACTTTC.

V is TRBV5-1 and J is TRBJ2-2; 7 bases agree with TRBD1. Trimming at V came to 2 bases and at J to 1 base, leaving 2 bases not matched to a gene. This CDR3 spans 15 amino acids. Per the germline V gene, CDR1 is SGHRS and CDR2 is YFSETQ. The CDR3 sequence: CASSFRQGNTGELFF. CDR3 nucleotide sequence: TGCGCCAGCAGCTTTAGACAGGGGAACACCGGGGAGCTGTTTTTT.

To note about this clone: At the DNA level, this CDR3 is encoded by other sequences in the same sample as well. V usage is TRBV29-1 and J usage is TRBJ1-1, with D possibly TRBD1 on 5 matching bases. CDR3 length: 11 amino acids. The germline gives CDR1 SQVTM, CDR2 ANQGSEA. V was pared by 7 bases and J by 5 bases, with 11 bases between. This CDR3 reads CSADRATEAFF. The CDR3 region has the DNA TGCAGCGCCGACAGAGCTACTGAAGCTTTCTTT. The full variable domain, completed using reference TRBV29-1 and TRBJ1-1, is SAVISQKPSRDICQRGTSLTIQCQVDSQVTMMFWYRQQPGQSLTLIATANQGSEATYESGFVIDKFPISRPNLTFSTLTVSNMSPEDSSIYLCSADRATEAFFGQGTRLTVV.

This chain connects TRBV5-4 to TRBJ1-2, with 8 bases lining up with TRBD1. With 4 bases clipped from V and 4 bases from J, the junction kept 9 bases outside the gene matches. This CDR3 has 15 residues. Germline assignment: CDR1 SGHNT and CDR2 YYREEE (reference sequence). This CDR3 reads CASSIGTGDFYGYTF. CDR3 bases: TGTGCCAGCAGCATAGGGACAGGCGATTTCTATGGCTACACCTTC.

This clone has only a few counts. The V gene is TRBV12-3 or TRBV12-4, the J gene TRBJ1-1; D ambiguous. CDR3 length: 11 amino acids. V was pared by 3 bases and J by 10 bases, with 9 bases between. CDR3 DNA: TGTGCCAGCAGTTTCCAAGCGGGAGCTTTCTTT. The encoded protein is CASSFQAGAFF.

The V gene is TRBV10-3, the J gene TRBJ2-1; TRBD1 agrees at 7 bases. The CDR3 runs to 16 residues. V shed 7 bases, J shed 0 bases, and the junction held 9 bases outside the gene matches. The germline V gene encodes CDR1 ENHRY and CDR2 SYGVKD. The CDR3 DNA follows: TGTGCCATCAAAGGGGGCGGCGCGGTCTCCTACAATGAGCAGTTCTTC. Protein product: CAIKGGGAVSYNEQFF.

This chain uses TRBV20-1 with TRBJ2-5; 9 bases map to TRBD2. Germline assignment: CDR1 DFQATT and CDR2 SNEGSKA (reference sequence). The J segment lost 3 bases and the V segment lost 3 bases, leaving 11 bases of the junction unmatched. CDR3 length: 16 amino acids. The CDR3 DNA reads TGCAGTGCTAGTGAGTTACGACTAGCGGTGGAAGAGACCCAGTACTTC. Translating gives CSASELRLAVEETQYF.

The chain joins TRBV19 to TRBJ1-6, with D possibly TRBD1 on 5 matching bases. This CDR3 is 15 amino acids long. Per germline, CDR1 LNHDA and CDR2 SQIVND (reference sequence). V lost 1 base, J lost 10 bases, and 14 bases lay in between. This CDR3 is CASSIVGQGQSPLHF. The CDR3 nucleotides are TGTGCCAGTAGTATAGTTGGGCAGGGTCAATCACCCCTCCACTTT.

This clone was counted only a few times. The V and J genes are TRBV6-1 and TRBJ1-2; no clear D. With 0 bases removed from V and 4 bases from J, the gap between germline ends came to 15 bases. The CDR3 contains 16 residues. Germline lookup yields CDR1 MNHNS and CDR2 SASEGT. In nucleotides, the CDR3 is TGTGCCAGCAGTGAAGCTCTACTTCGGACTTTCTATGGCTACACCTTC. It translates to CASSEALLRTFYGYTF.

CDR3 region: CAWRPAGGAETQYF. In nucleotides, the CDR3 is TGTGCCTGGAGACCGGCAGGGGGCGCGGAGACCCAGTACTTC. The chain recombines TRBV30 with TRBJ2-5; 8 bases agree with TRBD1. The ends lost 3 bases at V and 5 bases at J; junction bases unmatched: 8. Looked up from germline, CDR1 is GTSNPN and CDR2 is SVGIG (reference sequence). The CDR3 is 14 amino acids.